Below are 31 T cell receptor beta chains sequenced from a single sample in a study of cytomegalovirus exposure and HLA in healthy donors. 13 Jbeta primers and 60 Vbeta primers were used for the PCR. The assay was immunoSEQ multiplex PCR, and TCRdb's table has in-frame clones only and misses some. The table lists 150,000 or so clones, around 75% of them singletons. Sequenced input: PBMCs. Receptors were obtained from a middle-aged man in good health and CMV-seronegative.

This chain connects TRBV7-3 to TRBJ2-3; TRBD2 matches 12 bases. Germline loops: CDR1 SGHTA, CDR2 FQGTGA. J lost 5 bases, V lost 5 bases, and 2 bases had no gene match. The CDR3 extends over 14 amino acids. CDR3 loop: CASSRTSGVDTQYF. The CDR3 DNA reads as TGTGCCAGCAGCCGGACTAGCGGGGTAGATACGCAGTATTTT.

The chain recombines TRBV13 with TRBJ1-5; 10 bases line up with TRBD1. Germline V gene data show CDR1 as PRHDT and CDR2 as FYEKMQ (reference sequence). CDR3 size: 13 residues. V shed 4 bases, J shed 7 bases, and the junction held 1 base outside the gene matches. CDR3 coding DNA: TGTGCCAGCAGCTGGGGACAGGGGCAGCCCCAGCATTTT. Translating gives CASSWGQGQPQHF.

The CDR3, as DNA: TGTGCCAGCGGTGGGACAGGGCAGAGCCAGCCCCAGCATTTT. Residues: CASGGTGQSQPQHF. J is TRBJ1-5 and V is TRBV2; 9 nucleotides align to TRBD1. Germline-derived CDR1 and CDR2 are SNHLY and FYNNEI. V shed 8 bases and J 7 bases; nucleotides not matched to a gene: 9. CDR3 size: 14 residues.

The chain recombines TRBV9 with TRBJ2-7; 9 nucleotides match TRBD1. The CDR3 totals 17 residues. Trimming cost V 3 bases and J 2 bases; bases outside gene matches: 12. From germline, CDR1 is SGDLS and CDR2 YYNGEE. The CDR3 here is CASSAHRGTGLPYEQYF. The CDR3 DNA follows: TGTGCCAGCAGCGCCCACCGCGGGACAGGGTTACCCTACGAGCAGTACTTC.

The J gene is TRBJ2-7, the V gene TRBV27, with D perhaps TRBD2 (5 bases). Per the germline V gene, CDR1 is MNHEY and CDR2 is SMNVEV (reference sequence). This CDR3 is built from 14 residues. V shed 0 bases and J shed 4 bases, with 10 bases lying between them. CDR3 in amino acids: CASSLSAPGYEQYF. The CDR3, as DNA: TGTGCCAGCAGTTTATCGGCCCCGGGGTACGAGCAGTACTTC.

The chain links TRBV21-1 to TRBJ2-2; whether TRBD2, the table's D call, matches the DNA was not checked. TRBV21-1 counts as a pseudogene. This CDR3 contains 18 residues. CDR3 protein: CASSKGAKPSLESGELFF. The CDR3 DNA sequence: TGTGCCAGCAGCAAAGGAGCGAAACCCTCACTAGAGTCCGGGGAGCTGTTTTTT.

This chain uses TRBV28 with TRBJ2-6; maybe TRBD1 (5 bases). The CDR3 is made up of 15 amino acids. Germline lookup yields CDR1 MDHEN and CDR2 SYDVKM. The germline V and J ends were trimmed by 1 base and 2 bases, with 6 bases remaining between them. CDR3 in amino acids: CASSLLGAGANVLTF. CDR3 nucleotide sequence: TGTGCCAGCAGTTTATTAGGGGCTGGGGCCAACGTCCTGACTTTC. Combining the CDR3 with reference TRBV28 and TRBJ2-6 gives the whole variable domain DVKVTQSSRYLVKRTGEKVFLECVQDMDHENMFWYRQDPGLGLRLIYFSYDVKMKEKGDIPEGYSVSREKKERFSLILESASTNQTSMYLCASSLLGAGANVLTFGAGSRLTVL.

The V gene is TRBV4-2, the J gene TRBJ1-1; possibly TRBD1 for D (5 bases). This CDR3 is built from 21 residues. V gave up 0 bases and J gave up 1 base, with 27 bases separating them. Germline lookup yields CDR1 LGHNA and CDR2 YNFKEQ. The DNA for the CDR3 is TGTGCCAGCAGCCAAGAAGTTGTAGGGGCCGGCGTGGGAACTAAGAACACTGAAGCTTTCTTT. Translation: CASSQEVVGAGVGTKNTEAFF.

V and J are TRBV5-6 and TRBJ1-1, with D maybe TRBD1 (5 bases). CDR1 is SGHDT, CDR2 YYEEEE, per germline. This CDR3 has 15 residues. Trimming pared 2 bases from V and 1 base from J, leaving 12 bases between. The CDR3 DNA reads as TGTGCCAGCAGCTTACAGGCCAGTGGGAACACTGAAGCTTTCTTT. Translating it yields CASSLQASGNTEAFF.

The chain carries TRBV19 and TRBJ2-2; TRBD1 matches at 7 bases. CDR1 is LNHDA and CDR2 is SQIVND in the germline V gene (reference sequence). V dropped 6 bases and J dropped 1; count of bases not matched to a gene: 8. This CDR3 has 16 residues. CDR3 coding DNA: TGTGCCAGTAGCAAAAACCGGGACAGGAACACCGGGGAGCTGTTTTTT. Protein product: CASSKNRDRNTGELFF.

This clone was counted only a few times. CDR3 region: CASSLEGVAGGPNYNEQFF. The CDR3 DNA reads as TGCGCCAGCAGCTTGGAAGGGGTAGCGGGGGGCCCTAACTACAATGAGCAGTTCTTC. V gene TRBV5-1 combines with J gene TRBJ2-1; 10 bases line up with TRBD2. The CDR3 is made up of 19 amino acids. CDR1 is SGHRS and CDR2 is YFSETQ in the germline V gene. V lost 0 bases and J lost 3; bases outside the gene matches: 12.

The chain couples TRBV11-2 to TRBJ1-3; D unclear. CDR3 length: 17 amino acids. Germline V gene sequence: CDR1 SGHAT, CDR2 FQNNGV. The V end lost 0 bases, the J end lost 0 bases, and 12 bases lay between the germline ends. For the CDR3, the DNA is TGTGCCAGCAGCTTAGATCGTCCGAGCTACTCTGGAAACACCATATATTTT. It is translated as CASSLDRPSYSGNTIYF.

The chain has TRBV19 and TRBJ2-2, with 8 bases that match TRBD1. The CDR3 consists of 15 residues. Germline V lookup: CDR1 LNHDA, CDR2 SQIVND (reference sequence). Unmatched junction bases numbered 3, after V lost 6 bases and J lost 0 bases. CDR3 sequence: CASRGTGPNTGELFF. The CDR3 DNA reads as TGTGCCAGTAGAGGGACAGGACCGAACACCGGGGAGCTGTTTTTT.

This clone was seen just once. CDR3 sequence: CASSSYGGNGGYTF. The CDR3 DNA sequence: TGTGCCAGCAGTTCTTACGGCGGCAATGGAGGCTACACCTTC. V is TRBV6-5 and J is TRBJ1-2, with no clear D. Trimming took 4 bases from V and 8 from J, leaving 17 bases between them. The CDR3 covers 14 residues. The V gene's germline CDR1 is MNHEY and CDR2 SVGAGI.

The chain recombines TRBV19 with TRBJ2-7; 7 bases map to TRBD1. Germline assignment: CDR1 LNHDA and CDR2 SQIVND (reference sequence). CDR3 length: 15 residues. V gave up 5 bases and J gave up 6 bases; unmatched junction bases: 13. This CDR3 reads CASSQTGERISEQYF. In nucleotides, the CDR3 is TGTGCCAGTAGTCAAACAGGGGAAAGGATCTCCGAGCAGTACTTC.

Only one count was recorded for this clone. The chain has TRBV11-2 and TRBJ2-5, with D possibly being TRBD2 (5 bases). The CDR3 sequence is 13 residues long. V lost 4 bases, J lost 3 bases, and 9 bases lay in between. Per the germline V gene, CDR1 is SGHAT and CDR2 is FQNNGV. This CDR3 reads CASSSGLKETQYF. Written as DNA, the CDR3 is TGTGCCAGCAGCTCCGGACTTAAAGAGACCCAGTACTTC.

V and J are TRBV28 and TRBJ1-5, with 9 bases lining up with TRBD1. This CDR3 has 16 residues. CDR1 and CDR2 (germline): MDHEN, SYDVKM. With 6 bases clipped from V and 6 bases from J, the junction kept 12 bases outside the gene matches. This CDR3 is CASSSGGTGILQPQHF. The DNA for the CDR3 is TGTGCCAGCAGCTCCGGAGGGACAGGGATTCTTCAGCCCCAGCATTTT.

This chain connects TRBV4-2 to TRBJ2-7; TRBD1 agrees at 10 bases. The CDR3 extends over 18 amino acids. Germline V gene lookup returns CDR1 LGHNA and CDR2 YNFKEQ. Trimming took 1 base from V and 4 from J; bases not matched to a gene: 13. As DNA, the CDR3 is TGTGCCAGCAGCCAAGTAGGACAGTCGGGGACAGGGGTTTACGAGCAGTACTTC. This translates into CASSQVGQSGTGVYEQYF.

This clone was seen a handful of times. This chain links TRBV19 with TRBJ1-2, with 7 bases that match TRBD1. Germline V gene sequence: CDR1 LNHDA, CDR2 SQIVND (reference sequence). V shed 6 bases and J 5 bases; nucleotides not matched to a gene: 3. This CDR3 region has 12 residues. The CDR3 here is CASRGGQYGYTF. The CDR3 nucleotides read TGTGCCAGTAGAGGGGGACAGTATGGCTACACCTTC.

The chain carries TRBV5-1 and TRBJ2-1; TRBD2 aligns across 11 bases. V trimming: 0 bases; J trimming: 4 bases; junction bases outside the gene matches: 3. The CDR3 sequence is 16 residues long. Germline V gene lookup returns CDR1 SGHRS and CDR2 YFSETQ. The CDR3 nucleotides are TGCGCCAGCAGCTTGGTGACTAGCGGGGTATACAATGAGCAGTTCTTC. Protein: CASSLVTSGVYNEQFF.

The chain joins TRBV6-1 to TRBJ2-7; no clear D. Germline CDR1 reads MNHNS; CDR2 reads SASEGT. V was shortened by 3 bases and J by 12 bases, with 12 bases between the two germline ends. The CDR3 is 11 residues long. CDR3 amino acids: CASSDRGNPYF. CDR3 DNA sequence: TGTGCCAGCAGTGACAGAGGCAACCCGTACTTC.

The chain recombines TRBV11-3 with TRBJ1-2; weak D call: TRBD1 (5 bases). The CDR3 contains 12 residues. Germline V gene data show CDR1 as SGHNT and CDR2 as YENEEA. The V end lost 10 bases, the J end lost 4 bases, and 13 bases lay between the germline ends. The CDR3 sequence is CAIHRQGYGYTF. Written as DNA, the CDR3 is TGTGCCATACACAGGCAGGGCTATGGCTACACCTTC.

This sequence joins TRBV7-9 and TRBJ2-3; D gene uncertain. The CDR3 has 14 residues. V was trimmed by 1 base and J by 1 base, leaving 6 bases between them. Germline V gives CDR1 SEHNR, CDR2 FQNEAQ (reference sequence). Here the CDR3 reads CASSLDQGTDTQYF. Written as DNA, the CDR3 is TGTGCCAGCAGCTTAGATCAGGGCACAGATACGCAGTATTTT. Together with reference TRBV7-9 and TRBJ2-3, the CDR3 gives the full variable domain: DTGVSQNPRHKITKRGQNVTFRCDPISEHNRLYWYRQTLGQGPEFLTYFQNEAQLEKSRLLSDRFSAERPKGSFSTLEIQRTEQGDSAMYLCASSLDQGTDTQYFGPGTRLTVL.

V and J are TRBV27 and TRBJ1-2; maybe TRBD1 (6 bases). The CDR3 runs 17 residues. Germline V lookup: CDR1 MNHEY, CDR2 SMNVEV (reference sequence). Trimming removed 5 bases at V and 8 bases at J, with 27 bases between. CDR3 region: CASSPMRGSGVVKGYTF. For the CDR3, the DNA is TGTGCCAGCAGTCCAATGAGGGGGAGCGGGGTGGTTAAAGGCTACACCTTC.

This chain links TRBV7-3 with TRBJ2-2; perhaps TRBD1 as D (5 bases). The V gene lost 4 bases and the J gene lost 6 bases, with 9 bases spanning the gap. The CDR3 is made up of 13 amino acids. The V gene's germline CDR1 is SGHTA and CDR2 FQGTGA. The CDR3 nucleotides are TGTGCCAGCAGCTGGTCAGGGTCCGGGGAGCTGTTTTTT. This encodes CASSWSGSGELFF.

This clone was observed once. The chain recombines TRBV9 with TRBJ2-5, with TRBD2 matching over 11 bases. CDR3 length equals 15 residues. Germline trimming cut 4 bases from V and 7 bases from J; bases unmatched to any gene: 9. Germline V lookup: CDR1 SGDLS, CDR2 YYNGEE. The CDR3 region is CASSPGLAVTGTQYF. The CDR3 nucleotides are TGTGCCAGCAGCCCGGGACTAGCGGTGACGGGGACCCAGTACTTC.

The gene calls are TRBV11-2 and TRBJ2-1, with 10 bases fitting TRBD1. The germline V gene encodes CDR1 SGHAT and CDR2 FQNNGV. V was clipped by 4 bases and J by 6 bases; unmatched bases: 9. CDR3 length: 16 amino acids. The CDR3 DNA follows: TGTGCCAGCAGCTCCTGGGGCCGGACAGGGGGCAATGAGCAGTTCTTC. Its translation: CASSSWGRTGGNEQFF.

This chain uses TRBV5-1 with TRBJ2-1; D perhaps matches TRBD1 (6 bases). V lost 5 bases to trimming and J lost 2 bases, with 14 bases between them. The CDR3 runs to 15 residues. Germline CDR1 and CDR2: SGHRS and YFSETQ. The CDR3 coding sequence is TGCGCCAGCAGTTCCCTCACAGGGACCTACAATGAGCAGTTCTTC. Translating gives CASSSLTGTYNEQFF.

The CDR3 nucleotides are TGTGCCAGCAGCGCAGCTAGCGGGGGTGGAACAGATACGCAGTATTTT. As protein: CASSAASGGGTDTQYF. V gene TRBV5-6 combines with J gene TRBJ2-3; 10 nucleotides align to TRBD2. With 4 bases clipped from V and 3 bases from J, the junction kept 8 bases outside the gene matches. The CDR3 is 16 residues long. Germline V CDR1 and CDR2: SGHDT, YYEEEE.

CDR3 DNA sequence: TGTGCCAGCAGCCAAATCCAAAGGCGGCAAGGGGGCGACTATGGCTACACCTTC. It translates to CASSQIQRRQGGDYGYTF. The chain couples TRBV7-9 to TRBJ1-2; 7 nucleotides match TRBD1. Trimming at V came to 5 bases and at J to 3 bases, leaving 18 bases not matched to a gene. CDR3 length: 18 amino acids. Germline lookup yields CDR1 SEHNR and CDR2 FQNEAQ (reference sequence).

This clone was observed a few times. A read error may produce the germline difference seen at one junction end. The chain recombines TRBV29-1 with TRBJ1-3; D not resolved. Germline V gives CDR1 SQVTM, CDR2 ANQGSEA. The CDR3 consists of 13 residues. CDR3: CSVEALSGNTIYF. DNA for the CDR3: TGCAGCGTAGAAGCACTCTCTGGAAACACCATATATTTT.